One and the same sample provided the 7 T cell receptor beta chains below, sequenced in a study of T cells in tuberculosis. Only in-frame clones appear in the TCRdb table, and some are missing; sequencing was by immunoSEQ multiplex PCR. The data show 25,000 to 30,000 clones, with 92% seen just once and 6.8% held by the top ten. Documented time point: new active TB diagnosis, blood taken before or within 7 days of starting treatment. Material: PBMCs, obtained at tuberculosis diagnosis. These receptors were taken from an adult with tuberculosis.

The rearrangement uses TRBV7-3 and TRBJ1-1; 12 bases are a match to TRBD1. Germline assignment: CDR1 SGHTA and CDR2 FQGTGA. J was trimmed by 8 bases and V by 5 bases; bases with no gene match: 3. CDR3 length equals 13 residues. CDR3 protein: CASSGGTGGEAFF. The CDR3, as DNA: TGTGCCAGCAGCGGAGGGACAGGGGGCGAAGCTTTCTTT.

J is TRBJ1-6 and V is TRBV27, with D possibly TRBD1 on 5 matching bases. Germline lookup yields CDR1 MNHEY and CDR2 SMNVEV (reference sequence). V was clipped by 5 bases and J by 10 bases, with 15 bases between them. The CDR3 runs to 14 residues. This chain's CDR3 is CASSESRVGSPLHF. The CDR3 DNA is TGTGCCAGCAGTGAAAGCAGGGTGGGCTCACCCCTCCACTTT.

The gene calls are TRBV4-1 and TRBJ2-1, with D perhaps matching TRBD1 (6 bases). V gave up 4 bases and J gave up 4 bases, with 11 bases separating them. In germline, CDR1 is MGHRA, CDR2 YSYEKL. The CDR3 contains 14 residues. CDR3 DNA sequence: TGCGCCAGCAGCCCGACGACAGGTTACAATGAGCAGTTCTTC. It yields the protein CASSPTTGYNEQFF.

The rearrangement links TRBV29-1 to TRBJ2-7, with D perhaps matching TRBD1 (6 bases). This CDR3 has 11 residues. Trimming cost V 6 bases and J 7 bases, with 13 bases left between them. Looked up from germline, CDR1 is SQVTM and CDR2 is ANQGSEA. The CDR3 reads CSVYTGYEQYF. The CDR3 coding sequence is TGCAGCGTATACACAGGGTATGAGCAGTACTTC.

The chain uses TRBV7-6 and TRBJ2-1; 9 bases match TRBD1. Looked up from germline, CDR1 is SGHVS and CDR2 is FNYEAQ. Trimming at V came to 0 bases and at J to 7 bases, leaving 4 bases not matched to a gene. The CDR3 extends over 15 amino acids. The CDR3 loop is CASSLAGQGGNEQFF. CDR3 nucleotide sequence: TGTGCCAGCAGCTTAGCGGGACAGGGTGGGAATGAGCAGTTCTTC.

The chain combines TRBV4-1 with TRBJ1-5; 12 bases map to TRBD1. The CDR3 length is 17 residues. J lost 6 bases, V lost 1 base, and 7 bases had no gene match. Germline CDR1 and CDR2: MGHRA and YSYEKL. The CDR3 DNA is TGCGCCAGCAGCCAAGGGGGGGGACAGGGGGCTAGTCAGCCCCAGCATTTT. Amino acid sequence: CASSQGGGQGASQPQHF.

The gene calls are TRBV15 and TRBJ2-1, with TRBD2 matching 7 bases. V trimming: 3 bases; J trimming: 3 bases; junction bases outside the gene matches: 14. Looked up from germline, CDR1 is LNHNV and CDR2 is YYDKDF (reference sequence). This CDR3 region has 18 residues. The CDR3 nucleotides read TGTGCCACCAGCAGGAAACAACCTAGCGGCGCAATCTACAATGAGCAGTTCTTC. As protein: CATSRKQPSGAIYNEQFF.